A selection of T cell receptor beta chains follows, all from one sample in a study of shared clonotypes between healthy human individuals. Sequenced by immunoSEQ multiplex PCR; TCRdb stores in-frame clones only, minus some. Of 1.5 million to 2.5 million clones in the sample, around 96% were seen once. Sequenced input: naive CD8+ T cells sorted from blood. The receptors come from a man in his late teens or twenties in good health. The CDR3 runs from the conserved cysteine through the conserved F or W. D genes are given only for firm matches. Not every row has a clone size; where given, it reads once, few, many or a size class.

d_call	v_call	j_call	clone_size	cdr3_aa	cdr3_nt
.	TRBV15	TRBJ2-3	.	CATSSGQGTSTDTQYF	TGTGCCACCAGCAGCGGCCAGGGGACAAGCACAGATACGCAGTATTTT
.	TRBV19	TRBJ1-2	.	CASSIIAGLNYGYTF	TGTGCCAGTAGTATCATTGCAGGGCTTAACTATGGCTACACCTTC
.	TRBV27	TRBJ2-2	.	CASSLLDSYTGELFF	TGTGCCAGCAGTTTACTGGACAGTTACACCGGGGAGCTGTTTTTT
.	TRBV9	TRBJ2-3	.	CASSVGGRDTQYF	TGTGCCAGCAGCGTAGGGGGGAGGGATACGCAGTATTTT
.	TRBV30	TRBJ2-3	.	CAFSGRTDTQYF	TGTGCCTTTAGCGGACGCACAGATACGCAGTATTTT
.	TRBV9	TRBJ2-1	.	CASSDGTNEQFF	TGTGCCAGCAGCGACGGAACCAATGAGCAGTTCTTC
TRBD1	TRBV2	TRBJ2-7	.	CASRDRSYEQYF	TGTGCCAGCAGGGACAGGTCCTACGAGCAGTACTTC
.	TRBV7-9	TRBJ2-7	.	CASSRRDSYEQYF	TGTGCCAGCAGCCGTCGGGACTCCTACGAGCAGTACTTC
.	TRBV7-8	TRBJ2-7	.	CASSLISYEQYF	TGTGCCAGCAGCTTAATATCCTACGAGCAGTACTTC
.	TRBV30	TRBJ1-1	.	CACQIDDTEAFF	TGTGCCTGTCAGATAGATGACACTGAAGCTTTCTTT
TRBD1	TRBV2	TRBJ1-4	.	CASASTGAEKLFF	TGTGCCAGCGCGTCAACAGGGGCGGAAAAACTGTTTTTT
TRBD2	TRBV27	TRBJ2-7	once	CASSNPGLLYEQYF	TGTGCCAGCAGCAACCCGGGACTACTCTACGAGCAGTACTTC
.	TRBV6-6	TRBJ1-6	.	CASSYSMGSGPPLHF	TGTGCCAGCAGTTACTCGATGGGAAGCGGGCCACCCCTCCACTTT
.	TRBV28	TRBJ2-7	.	CASSFLDRYEQYF	TGTGCCAGCAGTTTCTTAGATAGGTACGAGCAGTACTTC
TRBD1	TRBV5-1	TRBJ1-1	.	CASSSEEPGQPDTEAFF	TGCGCCAGCAGCTCGGAAGAGCCGGGACAGCCTGACACTGAAGCTTTCTTT
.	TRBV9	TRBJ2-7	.	CASSVAPNGQPHEQYF	TGTGCCAGCAGCGTAGCTCCTAACGGGCAACCTCACGAGCAGTACTTC
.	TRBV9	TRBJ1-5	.	CASSVGGGTQPQHF	TGTGCCAGCAGCGTAGGCGGAGGGACTCAGCCCCAGCATTTT
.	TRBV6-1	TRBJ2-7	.	CASSEGRGVASYEQYF	TGTGCCAGCAGTGAAGGTCGGGGCGTTGCTTCCTACGAGCAGTACTTC
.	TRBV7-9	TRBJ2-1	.	CASSSDSHNEQFF	TGTGCCAGCAGCTCGGACAGTCACAATGAGCAGTTCTTC
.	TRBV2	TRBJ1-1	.	CASLGVTEAFF	TGTGCCAGCCTTGGGGTAACTGAAGCTTTCTTT
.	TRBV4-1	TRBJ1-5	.	CASSQVPAPNQPQHF	TGCGCCAGCAGCCAAGTCCCCGCCCCCAATCAGCCCCAGCATTTT
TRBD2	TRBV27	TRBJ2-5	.	CASSLSSGVGETQYF	TGTGCCAGCAGTTTAAGTAGCGGGGTAGGAGAGACCCAGTACTTC
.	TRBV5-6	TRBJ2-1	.	CASSLEELIGTVFDEQFF	TGTGCCAGCAGCCTCGAAGAATTAATTGGAACGGTTTTCGATGAGCAGTTCTTC
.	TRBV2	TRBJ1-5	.	CASSEWQGKSQPQHF	TGTGCCAGCAGTGAGTGGCAGGGTAAGAGTCAGCCCCAGCATTTT
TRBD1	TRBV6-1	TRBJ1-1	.	CASSGGEAFF	TGTGCCAGCTCAGGGGGTGAAGCTTTCTTT
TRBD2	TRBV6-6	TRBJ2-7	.	CASSYSSGGYEQYF	TGTGCCAGCAGTTACTCGTCGGGGGGCTACGAGCAGTACTTC